This TCR beta chain was profiled in a study of blood T cell repertoires in COVID-19. Study-level background: Sample material is recorded as cDNA or gDNA derived from T cells, B-cell-depleted T cells, or PBMCs.

Recruitment covered about two dozen US areas and drew participants whose ages spanned about 18 to 90 years. The authors' processing: Cell counts per sample came from amplifying reference gene primers. Measured with immunoSEQ multiplex PCR; TCRdb has only the in-frame clones, and not every one. That table supplies the V and J calls and clone size; D and trimming were determined from the DNA. The sample has approximately 300,000 clones, 85% seen once. The receptor was derived from a woman in her 30s who had been exposed to COVID-19. Source material: PBMCs or T cells enriched from blood (not recorded which).

The CDR3 nucleotides read TGTGCCAGCAGCCAAGATTTAGGGGGCCACTATGGCTACACCTTC. Translating gives CASSQDLGGHYGYTF. This chain connects TRBV4-2 to TRBJ1-2; the match to TRBD1 covers 7 bases. The CDR3 is 15 amino acids. With 0 bases clipped from V and 3 bases from J, the junction kept 4 bases outside the gene matches. The germline CDR1 and CDR2 sequences are LGHNA and YNFKEQ.